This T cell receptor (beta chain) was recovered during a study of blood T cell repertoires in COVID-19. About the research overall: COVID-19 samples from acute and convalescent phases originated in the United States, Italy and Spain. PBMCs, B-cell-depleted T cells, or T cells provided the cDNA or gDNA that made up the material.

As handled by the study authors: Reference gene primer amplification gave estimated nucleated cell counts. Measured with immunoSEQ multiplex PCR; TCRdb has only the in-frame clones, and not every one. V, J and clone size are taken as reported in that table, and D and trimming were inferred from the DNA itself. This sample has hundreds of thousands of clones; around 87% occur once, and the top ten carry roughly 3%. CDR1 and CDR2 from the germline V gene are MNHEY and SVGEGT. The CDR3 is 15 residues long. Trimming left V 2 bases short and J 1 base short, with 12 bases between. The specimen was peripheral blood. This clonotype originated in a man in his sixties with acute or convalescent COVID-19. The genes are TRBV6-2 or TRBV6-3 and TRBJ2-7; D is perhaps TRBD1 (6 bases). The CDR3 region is CASSYEGRGSYEQYF. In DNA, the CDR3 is TGTGCCAGCAGTTACGAGGGCAGGGGTTCCTACGAGCAGTACTTC.